These T cell receptor beta chains were read from a single sample in a study of T cells of healthy individuals. TCRdb independently ran MiXCR on the 5' RACE reads; one entry per CDR3 protein. The sample contains about 53,000 distinct CDR3 sequences, about 15% of which appear only once. These receptors were taken from a human donor in good health. Both conserved end residues are part of each CDR3. The order of the fields is clone size, V gene, J gene, D gene, CDR3 protein, CDR3 DNA. D genes are given only for firm matches. A row's size may be missing; if present it is once, few, many or a size class.

>many|TRBV24-1|TRBJ1-5|TRBD1
CATSDGQGLNQPQHF
TGTGCCACCAGTGATGGACAGGGGCTCAATCAGCCCCAGCATTTT
>-|TRBV5-1|TRBJ1-4|-
CASSPTLGGNEKLFF
TGCGCCAGCAGCCCAACCTTGGGGGGAAATGAAAAACTGTTTTTT
>-|TRBV6-1|TRBJ2-7|-
CASSYEQYF
TGTGCCAGCTCCTACGAGCAGTACTTC
>many|TRBV6-5|TRBJ1-1|-
CASSPAKNTEAFF
TGTGCCAGCAGTCCGGCCAAAAACACTGAAGCTTTCTTT
>few|TRBV7-2|TRBJ2-7|-
CASSFRISYEQYF
TGTGCCAGCAGCTTTAGGATCTCCTACGAGCAGTACTTC
>-|TRBV4-1|TRBJ1-4|-
CASSQDQGEKLFF
TGCGCCAGCAGCCAAGATCAAGGTGAAAAACTGTTTTTT
>many|TRBV18|TRBJ2-7|-
CASSPGGFYEQYF
TGTGCCAGCTCACCAGGGGGTTTCTACGAGCAGTACTTC
>-|TRBV27|TRBJ2-7|TRBD1
CASSAQGANEQYF
TGTGCCAGCAGCGCCCAGGGGGCTAACGAGCAGTACTTC
>many|TRBV24-1|TRBJ2-7|-
CATSDPTGTRQYF
TGTGCCACCAGTGACCCAACAGGGACCCGGCAGTACTTC
>many|TRBV20-1|TRBJ1-1|-
CSAMGQPHEAFF
TGCAGTGCTATGGGACAACCTCATGAAGCTTTCTTT
>many|TRBV7-6|TRBJ2-3|-
CASSLNSRQIRTDTQYF
TGTGCCAGCAGCTTGAACTCGAGACAGATCCGCACAGATACGCAGTATTTT
>once|TRBV5-8|TRBJ1-1|-
CASSLTRRGSEAFF
TGTGCCAGCAGCCTCACACGAAGGGGATCTGAAGCTTTCTTT
>many|TRBV7-9|TRBJ2-1|-
CASSLGLGDSYNEQFF
TGTGCCAGCAGCTTAGGACTGGGTGACTCCTACAATGAGCAGTTCTTC
>many|TRBV10-1|TRBJ2-1|TRBD2
CASSRGSANEQFF
TGCGCCAGCAGCCGCGGGAGTGCCAATGAGCAGTTCTTC
>many|TRBV4-3|TRBJ2-2|-
CASSQDNGGGELFF
TGCGCCAGCAGCCAAGATAACGGTGGCGGGGAGCTGTTTTTT
>few|TRBV4-3|TRBJ2-7|TRBD1
CASSQKDRFSEQYF
TGCGCCAGCAGCCAGAAGGACAGGTTCAGCGAGCAGTACTTC
>few|TRBV9|TRBJ2-1|-
CASSVGLGFVGSEQFF
TGTGCCAGCAGCGTAGGTCTTGGGTTCGTCGGCAGTGAGCAGTTCTTC
>many|TRBV6-5|TRBJ2-2|TRBD2
CASSRGGIGELFF
TGTGCCAGCAGCCGCGGGGGAATCGGGGAGCTGTTTTTT
>-|TRBV6-5|TRBJ2-5|TRBD2
CASSRLAGGGGTQYF
TGTGCCAGCAGCAGACTAGCGGGGGGGGGAGGGACCCAGTACTTC
>many|TRBV20-1|TRBJ2-1|TRBD1
CSAMGNRGPNEQFF
TGCAGTGCAATGGGTAACAGGGGACCCAATGAGCAGTTCTTC
>-|TRBV11-2|TRBJ2-5|-
CASSPTRGSRETQYF
TGTGCCAGCAGCCCCACGAGGGGTTCTCGGGAGACCCAGTACTTC
>few|TRBV7-9|TRBJ1-1|-
CASSLDRGGGTEAFF
TGTGCCAGCAGCTTAGATCGGGGAGGGGGCACTGAAGCTTTCTTT
>once|TRBV6-5|TRBJ2-4|TRBD2
CASSSLRGESKNIQYF
TGTGCCAGCAGTTCCTTGCGGGGGGAAAGCAAAAACATTCAGTACTTC
>many|TRBV6-6|TRBJ2-2|-
CASSYRTAGELFF
TGTGCCAGCAGTTACAGGACAGCCGGGGAGCTGTTTTTT
>few|TRBV7-9|TRBJ2-7|-
CASLDGVGEQYF
TGTGCCAGCTTGGACGGCGTGGGGGAGCAGTACTTC
>many|TRBV7-2|TRBJ1-5|-
CASSPREGGEPQHF
TGTGCCAGCAGTCCCCGGGAGGGTGGTGAGCCCCAGCATTTT
>few|TRBV20-1|TRBJ2-3|-
CSASGGDYSTDTQYF
TGCAGTGCTTCAGGCGGAGATTATAGCACAGATACGCAGTATTTT
>many|TRBV29-1|TRBJ2-1|-
CSVLFYSYNEQFF
TGCAGCGTCCTCTTTTACAGTTACAATGAGCAGTTCTTC
>many|TRBV5-1|TRBJ1-1|TRBD1
CASSMWDRTNTEAFF
TGCGCCAGCAGCATGTGGGACAGGACCAACACTGAAGCTTTCTTT
>many|TRBV3-1|TRBJ1-2|TRBD1
CASGTGTYYGYTF
TGTGCCAGCGGGACAGGGACCTACTATGGCTACACCTTC
>many|TRBV7-8|TRBJ2-7|-
CASSSGQALPYEQYF
TGTGCCAGCAGTAGCGGACAGGCCTTACCCTACGAGCAGTACTTC
>many|TRBV29-1|TRBJ2-1|-
CSVVPGQRTSYNEQFF
TGCAGCGTCGTACCGGGGCAGCGGACCTCCTACAATGAGCAGTTCTTC
>many|TRBV24-1|TRBJ1-3|-
CATSGTGVSGNTIYF
TGTGCCACCAGTGGGACTGGCGTCTCTGGAAACACCATATATTTT
>many|TRBV5-1|TRBJ2-2|TRBD1
CASSSGQGADTGELFF
TGCGCCAGCAGCTCTGGACAGGGGGCTGACACCGGGGAGCTGTTTTTT
>many|TRBV18|TRBJ1-2|-
CASSQEANYGYTF
TGTGCCAGCTCACAGGAAGCTAACTATGGCTACACCTTC
>many|TRBV10-1|TRBJ2-2|-
CASSGSGAGELFF
TGCGCCAGCAGTGGATCGGGGGCCGGGGAGCTGTTTTTT
>many|TRBV2|TRBJ1-5|-
CASSARPGQPQHF
TGTGCCAGCAGTGCCCGACCCGGTCAGCCCCAGCATTTT
>few|TRBV6-5|TRBJ2-1|-
CASSYSGRVYNEQFF
TGTGCCAGCAGTTACTCGGGACGGGTCTACAATGAGCAGTTCTTC
>many|TRBV6-5|TRBJ1-2|-
CASSSLQGSGGYTF
TGTGCCAGCAGTTCCTTGCAGGGTTCCGGTGGCTACACCTTC
>few|TRBV10-3|TRBJ1-4|TRBD1
CAISGQGGNEKLFF
TGTGCCATCAGTGGACAGGGTGGAAATGAAAAACTGTTTTTT
>few|TRBV11-3|TRBJ2-7|TRBD1
CASSYDRDYEQYF
TGTGCCAGCAGCTATGACAGGGACTACGAGCAGTACTTC
>-|TRBV6-4|TRBJ2-1|-
CASSAGRGTYNEQFF
TGTGCCAGCAGTGCGGGCAGGGGTACCTACAATGAGCAGTTCTTC
>-|TRBV24-1|TRBJ2-1|-
CATSDSGWHNEQFF
TGTGCCACCAGTGATTCCGGCTGGCACAATGAGCAGTTCTTC
>once|TRBV2|TRBJ2-3|-
CASSRDGDTQYF
TGTGCCAGCAGCCGGGACGGAGATACGCAGTATTTT
>-|TRBV7-2|TRBJ1-2|TRBD1
CASSARTGNYGYTF
TGTGCCAGCAGCGCAAGGACAGGGAACTATGGCTACACCTTC
>-|TRBV18|TRBJ1-1|-
CASSPTSDGNTEAFF
TGTGCCAGCTCGCCGACCTCGGACGGCAACACTGAAGCTTTCTTT
>-|TRBV28|TRBJ1-4|-
CASSLLSGGTEKLFF
TGTGCCAGCAGTTTATTATCGGGGGGTACGGAAAAACTGTTTTTT
>few|TRBV7-9|TRBJ2-4|-
CASSRDPYNIQYF
TGTGCCAGCAGCCGTGACCCTTATAACATTCAGTACTTC
>-|TRBV5-1|TRBJ2-3|-
CASSPKGGRDTQYF
TGCGCCAGCAGCCCCAAGGGGGGGCGTGATACGCAGTATTTT
>-|TRBV29-1|TRBJ2-3|TRBD1
CSAWGQGVTDTQYF
TGCAGCGCCTGGGGACAGGGTGTAACAGATACGCAGTATTTT
>many|TRBV6-1|TRBJ2-7|-
CASSENPAGTNEQYF
TGTGCCAGCAGTGAAAACCCGGCAGGAACGAACGAGCAGTACTTC
>-|TRBV7-9|TRBJ2-1|-
CASSLPRNEQFF
TGTGCCAGCAGCTTACCGCGCAATGAGCAGTTCTTC
>few|TRBV7-8|TRBJ2-1|TRBD1
CASSPTGGNYNEQFF
TGTGCCAGCAGCCCGACAGGGGGTAATTACAATGAGCAGTTCTTC
>-|TRBV20-1|TRBJ2-3|-
CSARQLAPWGTDTQYF
TGCAGTGCTAGACAACTAGCCCCGTGGGGGACAGATACGCAGTATTTT
>few|TRBV5-6|TRBJ1-1|TRBD1
CASSSRDRALVAFF
TGTGCCAGCAGCTCGCGGGACAGGGCATTAGTCGCTTTCTTT
>many|TRBV24-1|TRBJ1-5|-
CATSVPKDSFNQPQHF
TGTGCCACCAGTGTCCCCAAGGACAGCTTCAATCAGCCCCAGCATTTT
>few|TRBV7-9|TRBJ1-1|TRBD1
CASSPRGAGGDRGRPNHPPEAFF
TGTGCCAGCAGCCCAAGGGGAGCGGGCGGGGACAGGGGTCGGCCTAACCACCCCCCTGAAGCTTTCTTT
>many|TRBV29-1|TRBJ2-6|-
CSVPRGGLGSGANVLTF
TGCAGCGTTCCCCGAGGGGGACTCGGCTCTGGGGCCAACGTCCTGACTTTC
>-|TRBV5-1|TRBJ2-3|-
CASSFRPTDTQYF
TGCGCCAGCAGCTTTCGCCCCACAGATACGCAGTATTTT
>-|TRBV19|TRBJ2-7|TRBD1
CASSVRQGTPYEQYF
TGTGCCAGTAGTGTCCGACAGGGGACCCCCTACGAGCAGTACTTC